The 20 T cell receptor beta chains below were found in one sample sequenced in a study of cytomegalovirus exposure and HLA in healthy donors. Primers for the PCR totalled 60 Vbeta and 13 Jbeta. TCRdb's copy holds only in-frame clones and misses some; the assay was immunoSEQ multiplex PCR. The sample includes 65,000 to 85,000 clones, under 80% seen only once; the top ten take roughly 4.5%. The sample comprised PBMCs. These receptors were obtained from a man aged 60 to 75 in good health and CMV-seropositive.

This chain uses TRBV6-5 with TRBJ2-5; D is unresolved. V shed 0 bases and J shed 4 bases, with 3 bases lying between them. Germline V gene lookup returns CDR1 MNHEY and CDR2 SVGAGI. The CDR3 loop spans 12 amino acids. For the CDR3, the DNA is TGTGCCAGCAGTTACTCGAGAGAGACCCAGTACTTC. It specifies CASSYSRETQYF.

In its sample, this clone was seen a few times. The genes are TRBV13 and TRBJ2-7; TRBD1 aligns across 10 bases. Trimming cost V 4 bases and J 5 bases; bases outside gene matches: 8. The CDR3 is made up of 15 amino acids. CDR1 and CDR2 (germline): PRHDT, FYEKMQ (reference sequence). CDR3 coding DNA: TGTGCCAGCAGCTCCCTCTCCGGGACAGGGGACGAGCAGTACTTC. It yields the protein CASSSLSGTGDEQYF.

This clone has a handful of counts. The sample contains more than one DNA sequence encoding this CDR3. The rearrangement links TRBV9 to TRBJ2-1, with 8 bases lining up with TRBD1. The CDR3 has 14 residues. CDR1 and CDR2 (germline): SGDLS, YYNGEE. V lost 0 bases to trimming and J lost 6 bases; unmatched junction nucleotides: 2. As DNA, the CDR3 is TGTGCCAGCAGCGTAGCAGGGGGCCCCAATGAGCAGTTCTTC. This codes for CASSVAGGPNEQFF.

The chain couples TRBV5-6 to TRBJ2-7, with unresolved D. V was trimmed by 6 bases and J by 0 bases, leaving 16 bases between them. This CDR3 comprises 15 residues. Germline-derived CDR1 and CDR2 are SGHDT and YYEEEE. The CDR3 sequence is CASTLEPRGSYEQYF. CDR3 sequence (DNA): TGTGCCAGCACCCTGGAGCCTAGAGGCTCCTACGAGCAGTACTTC.

In DNA form, the CDR3 reads TGTGCCAGCAGTCCTTGGAGGGGAAATACGCAGTATTTT. Translating gives CASSPWRGNTQYF. J is TRBJ2-3 and V is TRBV7-6; maybe TRBD2 (6 bases). Trimming removed 6 bases from V and 7 bases from J, with 14 bases in between. The germline V gene encodes CDR1 SGHVS and CDR2 FNYEAQ. This CDR3 spans 13 amino acids.

The chain joins TRBV15 to TRBJ1-3; D is possibly TRBD1 (5 bases). CDR1 and CDR2 from the germline V gene are LNHNV and YYDKDF (reference sequence). The V end lost 0 bases, the J end lost 0 bases, and 12 bases lay between the germline ends. The CDR3 is made up of 17 amino acids. CDR3 amino acids: CATSREGGVTSGNTIYF. For the CDR3, the DNA is TGTGCCACCAGCAGAGAAGGAGGGGTCACCTCTGGAAACACCATATATTTT.

This rearrangement joins TRBV7-9 to TRBJ2-7; TRBD2 is a possible D gene (5 bases). Trimming pared 5 bases from V and 0 bases from J, leaving 11 bases between. Germline V CDR1 and CDR2: SEHNR, FQNEAQ (reference sequence). This CDR3 has 14 residues. The CDR3 loop is CASSKTGSSYEQYF. In DNA, the CDR3 is TGTGCCAGCAGCAAAACGGGGAGCTCCTACGAGCAGTACTTC.

A word on this clone: The identical CDR3 is also encoded by other nucleotide sequences in the sample. The rearrangement links TRBV2 to TRBJ1-1, with D perhaps TRBD1 (5 bases). The germline V gene has CDR1 SNHLY and CDR2 FYNNEI. This CDR3 has 14 residues. V was pared by 5 bases and J by 1 base, with 11 bases between. CDR3 region: CASSRQGPNTEAFF. DNA of the CDR3: TGTGCCAGCAGTCGGCAGGGTCCGAACACTGAAGCTTTCTTT.

This clone appeared a single time. The chain has TRBV6-5 and TRBJ1-2; tentative D call: TRBD1 (5 bases). The CDR3 has 14 residues. V lost 10 bases, J lost 5 bases, and 20 bases lay in between. The germline gives CDR1 MNHEY, CDR2 SVGAGI. CDR3 nucleotides: TGTGCCATAAACCCTCGGGGGATTCAATATGGCTACACCTTC. Translated, it gives CAINPRGIQYGYTF.

The chain links TRBV15 to TRBJ1-5; D not resolved. The V gene lost 2 bases and the J gene lost 5 bases, with 7 bases spanning the gap. This CDR3 is 13 amino acids long. CDR1 is LNHNV, CDR2 YYDKDF, per germline (reference sequence). Here the CDR3 DNA reads TGTGCCACCAGCAGACTAATTTATCAGCCCCAGCATTTT. Its protein is CATSRLIYQPQHF.

This rearrangement joins TRBV28 to TRBJ1-2, with a tentative D call TRBD1 (6 bases). Germline CDR1 MDHEN, CDR2 SYDVKM. Trimming shortened V by 6 bases and J by 0 bases, and 14 bases separated the two germline ends. CDR3 size: 15 residues. The CDR3 reads CASSLPTGANYGYTF. The CDR3 coding sequence is TGTGCCAGCAGCCTCCCGACAGGAGCTAACTATGGCTACACCTTC.

The chain couples TRBV7-7 to TRBJ2-3; D perhaps matches TRBD1 (5 bases). The CDR3 is 15 amino acids. Germline lookup yields CDR1 SSHAT and CDR2 FNYEAQ (reference sequence). V was cut by 1 base and J by 6 bases, with 14 bases left in between. CDR3 sequence: CASSLVFGALDTQYF. The CDR3 nucleotides read TGTGCCAGCAGCTTAGTTTTTGGGGCTTTGGATACGCAGTATTTT.

The chain combines TRBV18 with TRBJ2-6; TRBD1 agrees at 9 bases. The ends lost 3 bases at V and 1 base at J; junction bases unmatched: 4. Germline V lookup: CDR1 KGHSH, CDR2 LQKENI. CDR3 length equals 17 residues. The DNA for the CDR3 is TGTGCCAGCTCACCCGGGACAGGGTTATCTGGGGCCAACGTCCTGACTTTC. As protein: CASSPGTGLSGANVLTF.

This clone showed up just once. The chain combines TRBV5-6 with TRBJ1-1; tentative D call: TRBD1 (5 bases). Germline V gives CDR1 SGHDT, CDR2 YYEEEE. With 2 bases removed from V and 3 bases from J, the gap between germline ends came to 8 bases. The CDR3 has 13 amino acids. As DNA, the CDR3 is TGTGCCAGCAGCTTTAGGGACTACACTGAAGCTTTCTTT. Its protein product is CASSFRDYTEAFF.

The CDR3 bases are TGTGCCAGCGGAGGGCCGAACACCGGGGAGCTGTTTTTT. Its translation is CASGGPNTGELFF. This chain joins TRBV11-3 and TRBJ2-2, with a possible D match to TRBD2 (6 bases). The CDR3 is 13 residues long. V lost 8 bases to trimming and J lost 0 bases, with 7 bases between them. Germline V CDR1 and CDR2: SGHNT, YENEEA.

This chain joins TRBV7-9 and TRBJ2-1, with TRBD1 matching over 7 bases. The ends lost 0 bases at V and 6 bases at J; junction bases unmatched: 2. CDR3 length equals 14 residues. From germline, CDR1 is SEHNR and CDR2 FQNEAQ (reference sequence). The CDR3 DNA is TGTGCCAGCAGCTTAGCGTGGACAGGCAATGAGCAGTTCTTC. It encodes CASSLAWTGNEQFF.

This clone showed up just a few times. The rearrangement links TRBV23-1 to TRBJ2-2; 8 positions agree with TRBD1. TRBV23-1 falls under the ORF class, with uncertain function. V lost 8 bases and J lost 7; bases outside the gene matches: 3. This CDR3 comprises 12 residues. This CDR3 reads CASGDRNGELFF. The CDR3 region has the DNA TGCGCCAGCGGGGACAGGAACGGGGAGCTGTTTTTT.

The chain uses TRBV5-1 and TRBJ2-3; D is unclear. The germline gives CDR1 SGHRS, CDR2 YFSETQ. The ends were cut back, 0 bases at V and 5 bases at J, with 13 bases in the middle. CDR3 length: 15 amino acids. The DNA for the CDR3 is TGCGCCAGCAGCTTGGCGGAAGGCGGTGGAGATACGCAGTATTTT. Protein product: CASSLAEGGGDTQYF.

The CDR3 protein is CASSFLAGAYTDTQYF. The CDR3, as DNA: TGTGCCAGCAGCTTCCTAGCGGGGGCCTACACAGATACGCAGTATTTT. The chain recombines TRBV11-2 with TRBJ2-3; 10 bases are shared with TRBD2. Germline values: CDR1 SGHAT, CDR2 FQNNGV. The CDR3 spans 16 residues. J lost 2 bases, V lost 3 bases, and 5 bases had no gene match.

This chain joins TRBV7-2 and TRBJ1-2, with TRBD1 as a possible D gene (6 bases). CDR1 is SGHTA, CDR2 FQGNSA, per germline. V lost 1 base, J lost 7 bases, and 16 bases lay in between. The CDR3 length is 15 residues. Here the CDR3 reads CASSLDSGYRAGYTF. In DNA, the CDR3 is TGTGCCAGCAGCTTAGACTCGGGGTACAGGGCTGGCTACACCTTC.